The T cell receptor beta chain described here comes from a study of T cell clones after liver transplantation. As for the study in general: Three of eight recipients were HCV-positive; others had non-autoimmune, non-viral indications. Tolerant meant at least one year fully off immunosuppression without liver enzymes above twice normal. Subjects received no induction therapy and standard immunosuppression until randomization at 12-24 months post-transplant.

The germline CDR1 and CDR2 sequences are MNHNS and SASEGT. Deletions cut 7 bases from V and 5 bases from J, with 14 bases between. The length of the CDR3 is 13 residues. Some clones are missing from TCRdb's copy, which holds only in-frame ones; the method was immunoSEQ multiplex PCR. The table shows approximately 65,000 clones, with 80% to 95% occurring only once. Unstimulated PBMCs were sorted into CD3+CD4+ and CD3+CD8+ populations. The sample in question was CD4+ T cells from blood, obtained about 26 months after liver transplant. The sequence was collected from a human patient who received a liver transplant. Some T cells may be supplied by the graft donor. This chain connects TRBV6-1 to TRBJ1-2; maybe TRBD1 (5 bases). The CDR3 DNA sequence: TGTGCCAGCACCGGGAGCGGGGGGTATGGCTACACCTTC. This codes for CASTGSGGYGYTF.